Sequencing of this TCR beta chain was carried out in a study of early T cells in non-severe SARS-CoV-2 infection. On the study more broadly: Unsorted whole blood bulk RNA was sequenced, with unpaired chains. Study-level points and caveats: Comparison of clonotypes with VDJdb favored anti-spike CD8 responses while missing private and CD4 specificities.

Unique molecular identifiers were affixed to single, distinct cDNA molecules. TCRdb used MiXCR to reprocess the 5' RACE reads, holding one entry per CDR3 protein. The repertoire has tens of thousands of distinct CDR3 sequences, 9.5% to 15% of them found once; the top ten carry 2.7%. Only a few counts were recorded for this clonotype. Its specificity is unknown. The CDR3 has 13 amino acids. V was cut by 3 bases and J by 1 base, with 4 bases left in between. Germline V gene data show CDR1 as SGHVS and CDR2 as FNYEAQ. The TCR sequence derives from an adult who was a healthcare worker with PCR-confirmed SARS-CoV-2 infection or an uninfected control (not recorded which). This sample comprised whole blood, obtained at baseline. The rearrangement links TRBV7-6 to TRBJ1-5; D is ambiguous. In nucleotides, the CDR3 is TGTGCCAGCAGCTTGGACAGCAATCAGCCCCAGCATTTT. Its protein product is CASSLDSNQPQHF.